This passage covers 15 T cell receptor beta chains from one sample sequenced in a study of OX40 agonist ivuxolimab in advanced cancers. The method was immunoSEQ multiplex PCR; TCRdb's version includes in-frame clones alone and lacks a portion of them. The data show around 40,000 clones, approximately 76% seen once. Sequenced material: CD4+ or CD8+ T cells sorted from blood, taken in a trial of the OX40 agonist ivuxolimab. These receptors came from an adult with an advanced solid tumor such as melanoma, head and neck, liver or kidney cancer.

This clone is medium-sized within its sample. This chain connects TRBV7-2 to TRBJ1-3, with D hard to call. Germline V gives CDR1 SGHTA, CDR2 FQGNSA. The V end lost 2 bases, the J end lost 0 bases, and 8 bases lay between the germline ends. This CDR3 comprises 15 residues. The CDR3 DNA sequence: TGTGCCAGCAGCTTAACCACTTACTCTGGAAACACCATATATTTT. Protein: CASSLTTYSGNTIYF.

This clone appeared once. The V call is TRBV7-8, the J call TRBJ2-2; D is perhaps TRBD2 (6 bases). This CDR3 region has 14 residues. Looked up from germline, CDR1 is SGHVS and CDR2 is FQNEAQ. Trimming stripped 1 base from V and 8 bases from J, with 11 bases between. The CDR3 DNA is TGTGCCAGCAGCTTAGTGGAGGGTGGGGGGGAGCTGTTTTTT. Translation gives CASSLVEGGGELFF.

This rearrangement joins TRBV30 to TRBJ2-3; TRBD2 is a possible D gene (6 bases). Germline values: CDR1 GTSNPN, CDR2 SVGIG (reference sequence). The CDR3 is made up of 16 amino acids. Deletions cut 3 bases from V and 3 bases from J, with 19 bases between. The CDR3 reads CAWSLGGSLLTDTQYF. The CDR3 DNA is TGTGCCTGGAGCCTCGGGGGTAGCCTGCTGACAGATACGCAGTATTTT. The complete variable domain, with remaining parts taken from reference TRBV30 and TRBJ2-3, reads SQTIHQWPATLVQPVGSPLSLECTVEGTSNPNLYWYRQAAGRGLQLLFYSVGIGQISSEVPQNLSASRPQDRQFILSSKKLLLSDSGFYLCAWSLGGSLLTDTQYFGPGTRLTVL.

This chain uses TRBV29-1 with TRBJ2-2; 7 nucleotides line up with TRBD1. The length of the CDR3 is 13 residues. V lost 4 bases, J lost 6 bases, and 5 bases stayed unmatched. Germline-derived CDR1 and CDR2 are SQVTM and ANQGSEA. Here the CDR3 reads CSVGTGFSGELFF. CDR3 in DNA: TGCAGCGTTGGGACAGGTTTCTCCGGGGAGCTGTTTTTT.

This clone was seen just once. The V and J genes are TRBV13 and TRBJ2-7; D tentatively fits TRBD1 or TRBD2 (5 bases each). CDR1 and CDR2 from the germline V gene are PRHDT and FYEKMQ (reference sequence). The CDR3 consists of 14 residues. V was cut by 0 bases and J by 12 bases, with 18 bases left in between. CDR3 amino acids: CASSLGLSSGTVYV. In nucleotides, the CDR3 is TGTGCCAGCAGCTTAGGGCTTTCCTCCGGGACGGTGTACGTC.

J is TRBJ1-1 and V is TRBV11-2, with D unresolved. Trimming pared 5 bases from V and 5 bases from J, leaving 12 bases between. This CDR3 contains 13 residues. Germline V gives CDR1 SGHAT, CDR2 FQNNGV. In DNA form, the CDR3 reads TGTGCCAGCAGCCGCTTTCCAGGTACTGAAGCTTTCTTT. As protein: CASSRFPGTEAFF.

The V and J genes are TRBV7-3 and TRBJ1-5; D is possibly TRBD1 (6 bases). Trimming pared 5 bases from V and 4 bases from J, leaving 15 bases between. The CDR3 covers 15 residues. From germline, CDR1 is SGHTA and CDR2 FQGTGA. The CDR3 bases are TGTGCCAGCAGCCCCACGGGGGGGCAGAATCAGCCCCAGCATTTT. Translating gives CASSPTGGQNQPQHF.

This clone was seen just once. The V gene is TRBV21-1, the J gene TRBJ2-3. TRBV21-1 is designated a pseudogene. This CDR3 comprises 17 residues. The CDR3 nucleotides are TGTGCCAGCAGCAAAGCTAAGGGTGGCACACGCACAGATACGCAGTATTTT. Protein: CASSKAKGGTRTDTQYF.

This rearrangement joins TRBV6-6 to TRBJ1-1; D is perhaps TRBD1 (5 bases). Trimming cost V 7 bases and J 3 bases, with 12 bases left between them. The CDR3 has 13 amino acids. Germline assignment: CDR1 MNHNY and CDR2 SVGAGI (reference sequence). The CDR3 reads CASNALGHTEAFF. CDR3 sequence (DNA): TGTGCCAGCAACGCGTTGGGGCACACTGAAGCTTTCTTT.

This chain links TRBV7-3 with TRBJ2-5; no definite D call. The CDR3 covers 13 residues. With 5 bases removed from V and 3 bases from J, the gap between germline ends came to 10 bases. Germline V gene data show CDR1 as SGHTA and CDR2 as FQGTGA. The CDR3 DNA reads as TGTGCCAGCAGCGCCGGAGTAGAAGAGACCCAGTACTTC. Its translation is CASSAGVEETQYF.

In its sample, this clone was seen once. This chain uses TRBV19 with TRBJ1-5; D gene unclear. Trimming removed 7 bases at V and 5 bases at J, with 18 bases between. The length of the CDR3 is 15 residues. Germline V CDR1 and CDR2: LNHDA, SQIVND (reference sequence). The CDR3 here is CASTTGGRLDQPQHF. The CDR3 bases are TGTGCCAGTACGACGGGCGGCAGACTAGATCAGCCCCAGCATTTT.

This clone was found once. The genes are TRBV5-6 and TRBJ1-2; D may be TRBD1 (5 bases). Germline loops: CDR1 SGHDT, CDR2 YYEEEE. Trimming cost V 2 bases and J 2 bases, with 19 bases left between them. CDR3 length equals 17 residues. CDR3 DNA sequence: TGTGCCAGCAGCTTTTGGGCTGGATATGACAGCAACTATGGCTACACCTTC. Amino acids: CASSFWAGYDSNYGYTF.

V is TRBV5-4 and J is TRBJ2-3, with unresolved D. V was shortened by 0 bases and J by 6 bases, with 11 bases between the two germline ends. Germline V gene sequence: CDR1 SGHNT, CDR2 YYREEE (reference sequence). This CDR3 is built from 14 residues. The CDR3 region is CASSLANRPDTQYF. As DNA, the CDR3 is TGTGCCAGCAGCTTGGCCAATAGGCCGGATACGCAGTATTTT.

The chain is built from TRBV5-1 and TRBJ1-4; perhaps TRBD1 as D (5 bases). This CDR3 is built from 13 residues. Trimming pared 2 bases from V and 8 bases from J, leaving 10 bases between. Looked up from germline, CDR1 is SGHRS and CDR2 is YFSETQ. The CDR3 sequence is CASSFGRGEKLFF. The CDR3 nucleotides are TGCGCCAGCAGCTTTGGACGGGGGGAAAAACTGTTTTTT.

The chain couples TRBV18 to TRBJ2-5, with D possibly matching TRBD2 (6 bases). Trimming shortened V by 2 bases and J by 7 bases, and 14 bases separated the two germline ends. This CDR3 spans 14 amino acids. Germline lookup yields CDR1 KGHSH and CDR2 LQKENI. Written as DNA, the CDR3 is TGTGCCAGCTCACCAGCTAGCGCTGCTGGGACCCAGTACTTC. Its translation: CASSPASAAGTQYF.